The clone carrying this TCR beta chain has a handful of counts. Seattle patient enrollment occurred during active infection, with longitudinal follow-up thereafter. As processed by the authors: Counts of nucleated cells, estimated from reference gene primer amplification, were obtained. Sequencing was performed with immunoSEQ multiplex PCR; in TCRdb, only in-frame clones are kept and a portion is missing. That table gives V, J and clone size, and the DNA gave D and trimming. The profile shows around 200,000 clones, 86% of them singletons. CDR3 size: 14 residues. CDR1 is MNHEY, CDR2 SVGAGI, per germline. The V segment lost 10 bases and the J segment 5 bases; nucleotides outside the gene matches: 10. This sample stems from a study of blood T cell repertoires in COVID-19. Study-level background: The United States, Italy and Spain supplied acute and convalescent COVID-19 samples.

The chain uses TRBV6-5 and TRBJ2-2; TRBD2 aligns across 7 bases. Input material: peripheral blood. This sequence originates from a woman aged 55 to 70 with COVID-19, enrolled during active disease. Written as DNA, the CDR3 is TGTGCCACCCGGGGGGAGGGAGATACCGGGGAGCTGTTTTTT. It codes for CATRGEGDTGELFF.